This T cell receptor beta chain derives from a study of response to subunit inactivated influenza vaccine. Study-wide results and caveats: After each seasonal influenza vaccination, few new T cells are recruited, the authors suggested.

TCRdb reprocessed the RT-PCR reads via MiXCR and lists one record per CDR3 protein. In the table there are hundreds of thousands of distinct CDR3 sequences, more than 11% of which are singletons. Worth noting for this clonotype: Antigen specificity is unknown.

The TCR originated in a man aged 50 to 60 who received an inactivated influenza vaccine. The source was PBMCs from blood, collected 14 days before vaccination.

Here the CDR3 reads CASSTWTGQTDTQYF. CDR3 sequence (DNA): TGTGCCAGCAGCACTTGGACAGGTCAAACAGATACGCAGTATTTT. The chain uses TRBV7-9 and TRBJ2-3; TRBD1 agrees at 7 bases. This CDR3 is 15 amino acids long. Germline V gene lookup returns CDR1 SEHNR and CDR2 FQNEAQ (reference sequence). Trimming cost V 5 bases and J 3 bases; bases outside gene matches: 8.